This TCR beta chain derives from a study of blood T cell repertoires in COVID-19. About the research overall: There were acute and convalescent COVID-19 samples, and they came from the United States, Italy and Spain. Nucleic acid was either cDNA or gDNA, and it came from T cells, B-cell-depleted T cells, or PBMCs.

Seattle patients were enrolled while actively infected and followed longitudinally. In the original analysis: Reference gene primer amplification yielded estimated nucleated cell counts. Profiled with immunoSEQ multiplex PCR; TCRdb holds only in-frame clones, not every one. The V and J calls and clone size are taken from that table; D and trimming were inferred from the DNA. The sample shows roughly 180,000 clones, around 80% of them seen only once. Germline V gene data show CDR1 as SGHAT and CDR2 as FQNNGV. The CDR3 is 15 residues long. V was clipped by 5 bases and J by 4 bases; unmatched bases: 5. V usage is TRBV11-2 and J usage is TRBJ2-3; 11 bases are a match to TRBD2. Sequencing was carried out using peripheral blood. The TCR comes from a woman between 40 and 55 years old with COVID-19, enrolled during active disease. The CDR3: CASSVLAGAPDTQYF. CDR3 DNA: TGTGCCAGCAGCGTACTAGCGGGGGCACCAGATACGCAGTATTTT.